The 17 T cell receptor beta chains presented below share a single source sample, sequenced in a study of T cells in Graves' hyperthyroidism and ophthalmopathy. Amplification of TCR beta CDR3 regions was performed using RNA transcripts as template. Initially, a first-round RT-PCR of the TCR CDR3 employed the HTBI primer set. TCRdb fed the multiplex PCR reads into MiXCR, producing one record per CDR3 protein. The sample carries roughly 700,000 distinct CDR3 sequences, 11% to 15% recorded once. The sequencing sample was made of blood. Receptors were obtained from a woman under 30 with Graves' hyperthyroidism.

V and J are TRBV7-2 and TRBJ1-2, with no clear D. The germline V and J ends were trimmed by 0 bases and 8 bases, with 10 bases remaining between them. CDR1 and CDR2 (germline): SGHTA, FQGNSA. This CDR3 spans 13 amino acids. Here the CDR3 DNA reads TGTGCCAGCAGCTTAGCGCGGCATCGGGGCTACACCTTC. Protein product: CASSLARHRGYTF.

Ten or more counts support this clonotype. The chain links TRBV18 to TRBJ1-5; no clear D gene. Germline values: CDR1 KGHSH, CDR2 LQKENI. This CDR3 has 14 residues. Trimming left V 8 bases short and J 0 bases short, with 11 bases between. CDR3 in DNA: TGTGCCAGCGGGCCCCGCTATAGCAATCAGCCCCAGCATTTT. This gives the protein CASGPRYSNQPQHF.

The sample holds a few counts of this clonotype. The rearrangement joins TRBV27 to TRBJ1-2; D remains unclear. The CDR3 totals 14 residues. V was cut by 6 bases and J by 2 bases, with 13 bases left in between. Germline CDR1 is MNHEY and CDR2 is SMNVEV (reference sequence). The CDR3 loop reads CASSPGIQNYGYTF. CDR3 DNA: TGTGCCAGCAGCCCGGGGATACAGAACTATGGCTACACCTTC.

This clonotype came up many times. This sequence joins TRBV13 and TRBJ2-3; TRBD1 is a possible D gene (6 bases). CDR3 length: 16 residues. Trimming cost V 1 base and J 3 bases, with 14 bases left between them. Germline V CDR1 and CDR2: PRHDT, FYEKMQ (reference sequence). The CDR3 bases are TGTGCCAGCAGCTTAGAAGACTGGGGGCGGACAGATACGCAGTATTTT. Its translation: CASSLEDWGRTDTQYF.

This clonotype was counted at least ten times. The V and J genes are TRBV20-1 and TRBJ2-7; no firm D call. Germline CDR1 reads DFQATT; CDR2 reads SNEGSKA (reference sequence). The CDR3 is made up of 14 amino acids. V was clipped by 1 base and J by 5 bases, with 15 bases between them. The CDR3 loop is CSARGNVGPHEQYF. The CDR3 nucleotides are TGCAGTGCTAGAGGTAACGTAGGGCCCCACGAGCAGTACTTC.

There are many counts of this clonotype. The chain joins TRBV13 to TRBJ2-7, with TRBD2 matching 7 bases. This CDR3 comprises 15 residues. V trimming: 0 bases; J trimming: 4 bases; junction bases outside the gene matches: 6. Germline CDR1 is PRHDT and CDR2 is FYEKMQ (reference sequence). CDR3 DNA: TGTGCCAGCAGCTTAGGCGCCAGCGGGATATACGAGCAGTACTTC. Protein product: CASSLGASGIYEQYF.

This clonotype was counted only a few times. The CDR3 nucleotides read TGCAGTGCTTCCCGGACAGGGGGACTCCAGCCCCAGCATTTT. As protein: CSASRTGGLQPQHF. The rearrangement uses TRBV20-1 and TRBJ1-5; 10 bases line up with TRBD1. Germline V gives CDR1 DFQATT, CDR2 SNEGSKA (reference sequence). V was clipped by 5 bases and J by 7 bases; unmatched bases: 8. The CDR3 loop spans 14 amino acids.

This clonotype has at least ten counts. J is TRBJ2-5 and V is TRBV9; tentative D call: TRBD2 (7 bases). CDR1 SGDLS and CDR2 YYNGEE come from the germline V gene. V was clipped by 4 bases and J by 4 bases, with 14 bases between them. This CDR3 has 14 amino acids. CDR3 sequence reads: CASSPEGGGETQYF. The CDR3 DNA reads as TGTGCCAGCAGCCCCGAGGGAGGGGGAGAGACCCAGTACTTC.

This clonotype was observed at least ten times. The J gene is TRBJ2-2, the V gene TRBV11-1, with 9 bases identical to TRBD1. The CDR3 runs to 14 residues. The ends lost 5 bases at V and 5 bases at J; junction bases unmatched: 3. The germline V gene encodes CDR1 SGHAT and CDR2 FQDESV (reference sequence). The chain's CDR3 is CASSRDRVTGELFF. CDR3 DNA: TGTGCCAGCAGCCGGGACAGGGTGACCGGGGAGCTGTTTTTT.

In its sample, this clonotype was seen many times. The genes are TRBV30 and TRBJ2-1, with 7 positions matching TRBD2. The CDR3 contains 14 residues. Germline CDR1 is GTSNPN and CDR2 is SVGIG (reference sequence). The trim removed 1 base at V and 2 bases at J, leaving 2 bases unmatched. CDR3 amino acids: CAWSEGGAYNEQFF. For the CDR3, the DNA is TGTGCCTGGAGTGAGGGAGGGGCCTACAATGAGCAGTTCTTC.

This clonotype was detected many times. V usage is TRBV30 and J usage is TRBJ2-7; D possibly uses TRBD1 or TRBD2 (5 bases each). The CDR3 has 11 amino acids. CDR1 and CDR2 (germline): GTSNPN, SVGIG (reference sequence). With 6 bases removed from V and 2 bases from J, the gap between germline ends came to 8 bases. CDR3 DNA sequence: TGTGCCTGTTGGGACCCCTACGAGCAGTACTTC. Amino acids: CACWDPYEQYF.

For this clonotype: Since a far larger clone is one base different, this is likely a read error. The rearrangement uses TRBV11-2 and TRBJ2-7; D remains unclear. V was clipped by 6 bases and J by 3 bases, with 6 bases between them. The CDR3 totals 11 residues. Germline V lookup: CDR1 SGHAT, CDR2 FQNNGV. The CDR3 DNA is TGTGCCAGCAGGCTCTACTACGAGCAGTACTTC. It yields the protein CASRLYYEQYF.

The V call is TRBV28, the J call TRBJ2-2; TRBD2 matches at 7 bases. The V segment lost 2 bases and the J segment 4 bases; nucleotides outside the gene matches: 7. Looked up from germline, CDR1 is MDHEN and CDR2 is SYDVKM. The CDR3 covers 16 residues. CDR3 DNA sequence: TGTGCCAGCAGTTTAAGAGGGAGGGCCGTCACCGGGGAGCTGTTTTTT. Translation: CASSLRGRAVTGELFF.

The chain employs TRBV29-1 and TRBJ1-2; 9 nucleotides agree with TRBD1. CDR1 SQVTM and CDR2 ANQGSEA come from the germline V gene. The CDR3 spans 12 residues. Unmatched junction bases numbered 6, after V lost 6 bases and J lost 7 bases. This chain's CDR3 is CSVSGTGSGYTF. In DNA form, the CDR3 reads TGCAGCGTATCCGGGACAGGGTCTGGCTACACCTTC.

This clonotype turned up a few times. The J gene is TRBJ1-6, the V gene TRBV7-2, with D unclear. V lost 1 base to trimming and J lost 4 bases, with 11 bases between them. Germline-derived CDR1 and CDR2 are SGHTA and FQGNSA. The CDR3 has 16 residues. The CDR3 region is CASSLDGQLYNSPLHF. The CDR3 DNA sequence: TGTGCCAGCAGCTTAGACGGCCAGTTATATAATTCACCCCTCCACTTT.

The J gene is TRBJ2-7, the V gene TRBV6-2 or TRBV6-3; D possibly matches TRBD1 or TRBD2 (6 bases each). There are 13 residues in the CDR3. CDR1 is MNHEY and CDR2 is SVGEGT in the germline V gene. V gave up 11 bases and J gave up 2 bases, with 16 bases separating them. CDR3 protein: CAVTGGVPYEQYF. The CDR3 nucleotides are TGTGCCGTGACAGGAGGGGTACCCTACGAGCAGTACTTC.

Ten or more counts support this clonotype. The rearrangement links TRBV30 to TRBJ1-5; no clear D. CDR1 and CDR2 (germline): GTSNPN, SVGIG (reference sequence). The CDR3 extends over 13 amino acids. Trimming removed 8 bases from V and 0 bases from J, with 11 bases in between. CDR3 DNA sequence: TGTGCCGCGGATCTAGGTAGCAATCAGCCCCAGCATTTT. It encodes CAADLGSNQPQHF. Full variable domain (rest looked up from reference TRBV30 and TRBJ1-5): SQTIHQWPATLVQPVGSPLSLECTVEGTSNPNLYWYRQAAGRGLQLLFYSVGIGQISSEVPQNLSASRPQDRQFILSSKKLLLSDSGFYLCAADLGSNQPQHFGDGTRLSIL.